What follows are 18 T cell receptor beta chains derived from one specimen sequenced in a study of follicular helper T cells after annual influenza vaccination. Time point noted: 2014-2015 season, 7 days after vaccination. The method was immunoSEQ multiplex PCR; TCRdb's version includes in-frame clones alone and lacks a portion of them. The data show some 9,900 clones, with approximately 83% seen just once and 0.77% held by the top ten. This specimen was CXCR5- memory CD4+ T cells sorted from blood, taken 7 days after influenza vaccination. These receptors were collected from an adult who received the influenza vaccine.

V usage is TRBV18 and J usage is TRBJ1-5, with D perhaps TRBD1 (5 bases). Trimming stripped 3 bases from V and 4 bases from J, with 19 bases between. The CDR3 is 17 amino acids. Germline CDR1 is KGHSH and CDR2 is LQKENI. The CDR3 nucleotides are TGTGCCAGCTCACCCGATCCCCAGGGCAGGCGGAATCAGCCCCAGCATTTT. Protein product: CASSPDPQGRRNQPQHF.

The rearrangement uses TRBV30 and TRBJ2-6, with D possibly called TRBD1 or TRBD2 (7 bases each). V lost 0 bases and J 3 bases, leaving 21 bases between the germline ends. The CDR3 extends over 19 amino acids. Germline assignment: CDR1 GTSNPN and CDR2 SVGIG (reference sequence). The CDR3 protein is CAWSVLANRGPRGANVLTF. CDR3 coding DNA: TGTGCCTGGAGTGTACTAGCGAACAGGGGACCCCGTGGGGCCAACGTCCTGACTTTC.

A single count supports this clone. V usage is TRBV30 and J usage is TRBJ1-1; 7 bases agree with TRBD1. CDR3 length: 13 residues. Germline loops: CDR1 GTSNPN, CDR2 SVGIG (reference sequence). After removal of 5 bases from V and 1 base from J, the junction contained 4 bases not matched to a gene. This CDR3 reads CAWAGTANTEAFF. CDR3 nucleotides: TGTGCCTGGGCCGGGACAGCGAACACTGAAGCTTTCTTT.

The V gene is TRBV19, the J gene TRBJ2-3; 14 positions agree with TRBD2. The germline CDR1 and CDR2 sequences are LNHDA and SQIVND (reference sequence). The CDR3 has 18 amino acids. Germline trimming cut 9 bases from V and 0 bases from J; bases unmatched to any gene: 11. CDR3 DNA: TGTGCCAGCCGGCAGGGACTAGCGGGGGCCTCTAGCACAGATACGCAGTATTTT. This gives the protein CASRQGLAGASSTDTQYF. The whole variable domain, remainder taken from reference TRBV19 and TRBJ2-3, is DGGITQSPKYLFRKEGQNVTLSCEQNLNHDAMYWYRQDPGQGLRLIYYSQIVNDFQKGDIAEGYSVSREKKESFPLTVTSAQKNPTAFYLCASRQGLAGASSTDTQYFGPGTRLTVL.

The chain links TRBV4-3 to TRBJ2-5, with 7 bases that match TRBD1. Looked up from germline, CDR1 is LGHNA and CDR2 is YSLEER. Trimming cost V 3 bases and J 5 bases; bases outside gene matches: 9. This CDR3 spans 15 amino acids. Written as DNA, the CDR3 is TGCGCCAGCAGCCATACCACAGGGGCCGCGGAGACCCAGTACTTC. As protein: CASSHTTGAAETQYF.

The chain couples TRBV16 to TRBJ1-3; no definite D call. Germline assignment: CDR1 KGHSY and CDR2 FQNENV. The CDR3 is made up of 15 amino acids. V dropped 0 bases and J dropped 0 bases, with 6 bases sitting between them. The CDR3 loop reads CASSQSLGSGNTIYF. The CDR3 nucleotides read TGTGCCAGCAGCCAATCCTTGGGCTCTGGAAACACCATATATTTT.

This clone was detected only a few times. The chain recombines TRBV7-2 with TRBJ2-5, with TRBD2 matching over 8 bases. V was clipped by 2 bases and J by 5 bases; unmatched bases: 7. This CDR3 region has 15 residues. Per the germline V gene, CDR1 is SGHTA and CDR2 is FQGNSA. CDR3 in DNA: TGTGCCAGCAGCTTACTAGTAGCGGGGTATGAGACCCAGTACTTC. Its protein is CASSLLVAGYETQYF.

The chain has TRBV4-2 and TRBJ1-2, with 9 bases lining up with TRBD1. The CDR3 covers 15 residues. With V trimmed by 0 bases and J by 7 bases, 6 bases remained unmatched. Looked up from germline, CDR1 is LGHNA and CDR2 is YNFKEQ. CDR3 bases: TGTGCCAGCAGCCAAGAATTGGGGACAGGGTTTGGCTACACCTTC. Amino acid sequence: CASSQELGTGFGYTF.

The rearrangement joins TRBV28 to TRBJ1-5; possible D gene TRBD1, 6 bases. The CDR3 has 13 amino acids. In germline, CDR1 is MDHEN, CDR2 SYDVKM. Trimming pared 9 bases from V and 4 bases from J, leaving 13 bases between. The CDR3 is CASSSRGNQPQHF. CDR3 nucleotides: TGTGCCAGTTCCTCCAGGGGAAATCAGCCCCAGCATTTT.

This sequence joins TRBV7-9 and TRBJ2-3; D not certain. Germline V gene data show CDR1 as SEHNR and CDR2 as FQNEAQ (reference sequence). The CDR3 is 15 residues long. V was cut by 3 bases and J by 0 bases, with 10 bases left in between. The CDR3 nucleotides are TGTGCCAGCAGCTTCCTTGACGGGAGCACAGATACGCAGTATTTT. This sequence encodes CASSFLDGSTDTQYF.

The CDR3 sequence: CAWGGQGANIQYF. The CDR3 region has the DNA TGTGCCTGGGGTGGGCAGGGGGCAAACATTCAGTACTTC. The chain recombines TRBV30 with TRBJ2-4; TRBD1 matches at 8 bases. The CDR3 consists of 13 residues. The J segment lost 6 bases and the V segment lost 5 bases, leaving 6 bases of the junction unmatched. The V gene's germline CDR1 is GTSNPN and CDR2 SVGIG (reference sequence).

CDR3 DNA: TGCGCCAGCAGCTTGGCCTTGGCTGTCTCCTACAATGAGCAGTTCTTC. As protein: CASSLALAVSYNEQFF. This chain joins TRBV5-1 and TRBJ2-1; D is unclear. V lost 0 bases to trimming and J lost 0 bases, with 10 bases between them. CDR1 SGHRS and CDR2 YFSETQ come from the germline V gene. This CDR3 region has 16 residues.

The J gene is TRBJ1-2, the V gene TRBV5-4; tentative D call: TRBD1 (6 bases). The CDR3 is 13 amino acids. CDR1 SGHNT and CDR2 YYREEE come from the germline V gene (reference sequence). Between the trimmed V and J ends, which lost 4 bases and 2 bases, there was a span of 9 bases. DNA for the CDR3: TGTGCCAGCAGCCCACAGGGCAACTATGGCTACACCTTC. Translation gives CASSPQGNYGYTF.

This clone was observed once. V is TRBV30 and J is TRBJ1-3; perhaps TRBD1 as D (6 bases). The V and J ends lost 1 base and 2 bases respectively, with 15 bases between them. This CDR3 spans 16 amino acids. Germline CDR1 is GTSNPN and CDR2 is SVGIG (reference sequence). The CDR3 nucleotides read TGTGCCTGGAGTGCCGTAATAGGGGGGCCTGGAAACACCATATATTTT. Its protein is CAWSAVIGGPGNTIYF.

This clone was seen once. J is TRBJ1-2 and V is TRBV7-2; D perhaps matches TRBD1 (6 bases). V shed 4 bases and J shed 4 bases, with 13 bases lying between them. CDR1 and CDR2 (germline): SGHTA, FQGNSA. The CDR3 extends over 14 amino acids. This CDR3 reads CASSWNDRSYGYTF. The CDR3 bases are TGTGCCAGCAGCTGGAACGACAGGAGCTATGGCTACACCTTC.

This chain joins TRBV6-6 and TRBJ1-4; tentatively, D is TRBD1 (5 bases). Deletions cut 7 bases from V and 3 bases from J, with 12 bases between. In germline, CDR1 is MNHNY, CDR2 SVGAGI (reference sequence). The CDR3 totals 14 residues. CDR3 region: CASMEGPANEKLFF. CDR3 DNA: TGTGCCAGCATGGAGGGGCCGGCTAATGAAAAACTGTTTTTT.

The rearrangement links TRBV30 to TRBJ1-1; D not resolved. The germline V and J ends were trimmed by 0 bases and 1 base, with 9 bases remaining between them. Germline CDR1 is GTSNPN and CDR2 is SVGIG (reference sequence). The CDR3 spans 14 residues. The CDR3 DNA reads TGTGCCTGGAGTGTAGGCCGGAGGAACACTGAAGCTTTCTTT. Translating it yields CAWSVGRRNTEAFF.

This sequence joins TRBV5-1 and TRBJ2-7; 7 bases are shared with TRBD2. The V segment lost 0 bases and the J segment 5 bases; nucleotides outside the gene matches: 5. The CDR3 consists of 14 residues. CDR1 is SGHRS, CDR2 YFSETQ, per germline. This CDR3 is CASSLGAGVNEQYF. The CDR3 coding sequence is TGCGCCAGCAGCTTGGGTGCGGGAGTAAACGAGCAGTACTTC.